This TCR beta chain was captured by sequencing in a study of T cell responses to AZD1222 COVID-19 vaccine. The method was immunoSEQ multiplex PCR; TCRdb's version includes in-frame clones alone and lacks a portion of them. The sample shows fewer than 150,000 clones, about 91% of them seen only once. The TCR originated in an adult in good health. This sample comprised peripheral blood, obtained on day 0 of AZD1222 vaccination.

The DNA for the CDR3 is TGTGCCAGCAGCGTAGTGAACAGGGGGGAGTTTCCTGAAGCTTTCTTT. It translates to CASSVVNRGEFPEAFF. The V gene is TRBV9, the J gene TRBJ1-1, with TRBD1 identical over 8 bases. The CDR3 has 16 residues. Germline CDR1 SGDLS, CDR2 YYNGEE. Trimming at V came to 0 bases and at J to 6 bases, leaving 10 bases not matched to a gene.